These 11 T cell receptor beta chains came from one sample sequenced in a study of shared clonotypes between healthy human individuals. The protocol was immunoSEQ multiplex PCR, while the TCRdb copy is restricted to in-frame clones and leaves out a portion. The repertoire includes about 120,000 clones, around 65% of them detected once, and roughly 24% sits in the top ten. Sample: memory CD8+ T cells sorted from blood. Subset in this sample: CD45RO+ cells pooled with CCR7-negative TemRA cells. The receptor source for this set is a woman aged 30 to 39 in good health.

CDR3 DNA sequence: TGTGCCAGCAGACACTTACAGGGGGCTCGCACTGAAGCTTTCTTT. It yields the protein CASRHLQGARTEAFF. V usage is TRBV27 and J usage is TRBJ1-1, with 9 bases lining up with TRBD1. The CDR3 spans 15 residues. Germline trimming cut 6 bases from V and 4 bases from J; bases unmatched to any gene: 9. Looked up from germline, CDR1 is MNHEY and CDR2 is SMNVEV (reference sequence).

This clone was detected a few times. The chain combines TRBV28 with TRBJ1-5; D remains ambiguous. The CDR3 consists of 16 residues. V was trimmed by 5 bases and J by 1 base, leaving 15 bases between them. Looked up from germline, CDR1 is MDHEN and CDR2 is SYDVKM. The CDR3 spells CASSPLGGWSNQPQHF. The CDR3, as DNA: TGTGCCAGCAGTCCCCTCGGAGGTTGGAGCAATCAGCCCCAGCATTTT. Looking up the rest from reference TRBV28 and TRBJ1-5 gives the full variable domain: DVKVTQSSRYLVKRTGEKVFLECVQDMDHENMFWYRQDPGLGLRLIYFSYDVKMKEKGDIPEGYSVSREKKERFSLILESASTNQTSMYLCASSPLGGWSNQPQHFGDGTRLSIL.

The rearrangement uses TRBV10-1 and TRBJ1-2; possible D gene TRBD1, 5 bases. Germline CDR1 and CDR2: WNHNN and SYGVQD (reference sequence). The V gene lost 4 bases and the J gene lost 6 bases, with 9 bases spanning the gap. The CDR3 covers 12 residues. The CDR3 loop reads CASSGRVNGYTF. DNA for the CDR3: TGCGCCAGCAGTGGCAGGGTAAATGGCTACACCTTC.

The V and J genes are TRBV5-5 and TRBJ1-5; D might be TRBD1 (5 bases). This CDR3 comprises 16 residues. Trimming took off 0 bases at V and 5 bases at J, with 15 bases between the two ends. Germline CDR1 is SGHKS and CDR2 is YYEKEE (reference sequence). DNA of the CDR3: TGTGCCAGCAGCTTGGGGAGTCGGGACGGTTATCAGCCCCAGCATTTT. Its protein is CASSLGSRDGYQPQHF.

This clone was seen repeatedly, ten times or more. This chain joins TRBV4-1 and TRBJ2-1; 9 bases agree with TRBD2. Per the germline V gene, CDR1 is MGHRA and CDR2 is YSYEKL. The CDR3 is 20 amino acids. V was pared by 1 base and J by 0 bases, with 13 bases of the junction left unmatched. This chain's CDR3 is CASSQVSVAGGSSSYNEQFF. CDR3 bases: TGCGCCAGCAGCCAAGTGAGTGTTGCGGGAGGGTCGAGCTCCTACAATGAGCAGTTCTTC.

V usage is TRBV7-9 and J usage is TRBJ1-1; D is unresolved. V was trimmed by 2 bases and J by 8 bases, leaving 12 bases between them. Germline CDR1 reads SEHNR; CDR2 reads FQNEAQ (reference sequence). This CDR3 spans 13 amino acids. The CDR3 DNA is TGTGCCAGCAGCTTAACCGGCAGGCAGGAAGCTTTCTTT. Its translation is CASSLTGRQEAFF. The whole variable domain, remainder taken from reference TRBV7-9 and TRBJ1-1, is DTGVSQNPRHKITKRGQNVTFRCDPISEHNRLYWYRQTLGQGPEFLTYFQNEAQLEKSRLLSDRFSAERPKGSFSTLEIQRTEQGDSAMYLCASSLTGRQEAFFGQGTRLTVV.

V usage is TRBV28 and J usage is TRBJ1-4, with a weak D call TRBD1 (5 bases). The length of the CDR3 is 16 residues. Looked up from germline, CDR1 is MDHEN and CDR2 is SYDVKM. Deletions cut 2 bases from V and 10 bases from J, with 20 bases between. The CDR3 DNA follows: TGTGCCAGCAGTTTAGTGCAAACGGTTGGGGGTGGAAAACTGTTTTTT. Translation: CASSLVQTVGGGKLFF.

This rearrangement joins TRBV6-5 to TRBJ2-7; a weak D match, TRBD2 (6 bases). This CDR3 is built from 16 residues. V lost 2 bases and J 1 base, leaving 15 bases between the germline ends. Germline V lookup: CDR1 MNHEY, CDR2 SVGAGI. The CDR3 nucleotides are TGTGCCAGCAGTTACATAGCTGGCGGGGATTCCTACGAGCAGTACTTC. Its protein is CASSYIAGGDSYEQYF.

The chain couples TRBV6-4 to TRBJ2-2; 7 nucleotides agree with TRBD2. This CDR3 contains 15 residues. Germline lookup yields CDR1 MRHNA and CDR2 SNTAGT. The J segment lost 1 base and the V segment lost 4 bases, leaving 3 bases of the junction unmatched. CDR3 protein: CASSGTSENTGELFF. CDR3 coding DNA: TGTGCCAGCAGTGGAACTAGCGAGAACACCGGGGAGCTGTTTTTT.

The rearrangement links TRBV10-3 to TRBJ1-1, with 7 bases matching TRBD1. The ends lost 6 bases at V and 4 bases at J; junction bases unmatched: 5. The CDR3 has 13 residues. Germline V lookup: CDR1 ENHRY, CDR2 SYGVKD. CDR3 in amino acids: CAISAGTATEAFF. DNA for the CDR3: TGTGCCATCAGCGCCGGGACAGCCACTGAAGCTTTCTTT.

The sample holds one count of this clone. This chain connects TRBV27 to TRBJ1-5, with TRBD1 identical over 7 bases. With V trimmed by 5 bases and J by 1 base, 5 bases remained unmatched. Germline V CDR1 and CDR2: MNHEY, SMNVEV (reference sequence). The CDR3 is 15 amino acids. The CDR3 nucleotides are TGTGCCAGCAGTACCACCAGGGGGAGCAATCAGCCCCAGCATTTT. Translating it yields CASSTTRGSNQPQHF.